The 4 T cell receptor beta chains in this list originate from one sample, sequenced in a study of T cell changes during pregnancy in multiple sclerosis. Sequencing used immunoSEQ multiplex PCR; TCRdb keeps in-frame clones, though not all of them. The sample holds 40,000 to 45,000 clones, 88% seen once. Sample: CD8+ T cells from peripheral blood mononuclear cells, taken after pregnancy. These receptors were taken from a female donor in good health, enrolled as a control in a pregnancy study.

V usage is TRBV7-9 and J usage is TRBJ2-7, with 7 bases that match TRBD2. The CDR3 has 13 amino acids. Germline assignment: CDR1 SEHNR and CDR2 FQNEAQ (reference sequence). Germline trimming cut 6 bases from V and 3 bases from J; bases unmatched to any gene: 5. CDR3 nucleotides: TGTGCCAGCAGTCTAGCGGCGGGCTACGAGCAGTACTTC. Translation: CASSLAAGYEQYF.

CDR3 protein: CASSLGSGGDEQYF. CDR3 nucleotides: TGTGCCAGCAGCTTGGGTAGCGGGGGGGACGAGCAGTACTTC. V gene TRBV7-9 combines with J gene TRBJ2-5; 11 positions match TRBD2. The DNA end lines up better with TRBJ2-7; the J call may be wrong. The CDR3 totals 14 residues. The germline CDR1 and CDR2 sequences are SEHNR and FQNEAQ (reference sequence).

The CDR3 loop is CASSQDQGQMNTEAFF. CDR3 DNA sequence: TGCGCCAGCAGCCAAGATCAGGGTCAGATGAACACTGAAGCTTTCTTT. The chain carries TRBV4-3 and TRBJ1-1; perhaps TRBD1 as D (5 bases). Germline-derived CDR1 and CDR2 are LGHNA and YSLEER. Trimming stripped 0 bases from V and 0 bases from J, with 11 bases between. The CDR3 is 16 amino acids.

The CDR3 DNA reads as TGTGCCAGCAGCTGGACTAGCGGAGACGGGGATACGCAGTATTTT. Its translation is CASSWTSGDGDTQYF. The chain is built from TRBV7-2 and TRBJ2-3; 10 nucleotides line up with TRBD2. J was trimmed by 6 bases and V by 4 bases; bases with no gene match: 7. The CDR3 consists of 15 residues. Germline-derived CDR1 and CDR2 are SGHTA and FQGNSA.